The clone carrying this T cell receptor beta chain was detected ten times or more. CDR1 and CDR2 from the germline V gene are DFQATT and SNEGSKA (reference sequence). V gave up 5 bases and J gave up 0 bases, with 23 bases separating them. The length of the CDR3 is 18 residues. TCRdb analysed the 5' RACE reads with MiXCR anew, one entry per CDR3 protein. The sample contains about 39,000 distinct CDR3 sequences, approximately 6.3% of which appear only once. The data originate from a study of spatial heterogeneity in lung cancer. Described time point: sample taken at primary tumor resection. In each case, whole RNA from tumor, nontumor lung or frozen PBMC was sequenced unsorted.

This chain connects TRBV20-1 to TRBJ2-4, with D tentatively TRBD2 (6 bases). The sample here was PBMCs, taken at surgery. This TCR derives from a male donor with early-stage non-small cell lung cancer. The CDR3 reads CSAPPSVRGFLAKNIQYF. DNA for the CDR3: TGCAGTGCTCCCCCAAGCGTCCGGGGGTTTCTAGCCAAAAACATTCAGTACTTC.